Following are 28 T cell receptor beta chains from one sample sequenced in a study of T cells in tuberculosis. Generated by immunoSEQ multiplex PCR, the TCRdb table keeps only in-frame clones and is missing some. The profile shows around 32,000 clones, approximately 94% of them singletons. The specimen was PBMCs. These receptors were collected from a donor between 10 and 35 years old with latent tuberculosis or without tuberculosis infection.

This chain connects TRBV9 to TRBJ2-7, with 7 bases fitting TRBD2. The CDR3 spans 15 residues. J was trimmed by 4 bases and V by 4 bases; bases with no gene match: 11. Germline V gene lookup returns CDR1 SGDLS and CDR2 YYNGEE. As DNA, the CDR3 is TGTGCCAGCAGCCCCAGGTGGGATAGCGGGTACGAGCAGTACTTC. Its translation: CASSPRWDSGYEQYF.

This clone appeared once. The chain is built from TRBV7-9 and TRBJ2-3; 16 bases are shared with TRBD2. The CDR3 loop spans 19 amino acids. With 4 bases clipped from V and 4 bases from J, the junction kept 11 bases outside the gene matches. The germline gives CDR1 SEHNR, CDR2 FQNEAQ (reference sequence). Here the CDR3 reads CASSSGGLAGGPGADTQYF. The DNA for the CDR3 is TGTGCCAGCAGCTCAGGGGGACTAGCGGGAGGGCCAGGGGCAGATACGCAGTATTTT.

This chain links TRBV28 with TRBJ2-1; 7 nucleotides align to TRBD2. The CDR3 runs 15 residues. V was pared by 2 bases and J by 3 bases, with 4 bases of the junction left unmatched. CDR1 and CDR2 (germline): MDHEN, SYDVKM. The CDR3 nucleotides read TGTGCCAGCAGTTTAGGGGGGGACCGCTACAATGAGCAGTTCTTC. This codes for CASSLGGDRYNEQFF.

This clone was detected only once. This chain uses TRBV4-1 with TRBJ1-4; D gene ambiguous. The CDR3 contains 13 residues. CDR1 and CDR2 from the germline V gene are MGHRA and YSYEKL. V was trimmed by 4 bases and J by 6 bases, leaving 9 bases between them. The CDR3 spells CASSPPRDEKLFF. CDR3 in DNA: TGCGCCAGCAGCCCCCCTCGGGATGAAAAACTGTTTTTT.

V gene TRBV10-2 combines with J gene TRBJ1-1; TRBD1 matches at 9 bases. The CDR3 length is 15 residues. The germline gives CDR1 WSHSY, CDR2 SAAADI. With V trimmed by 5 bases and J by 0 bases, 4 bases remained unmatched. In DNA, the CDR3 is TGCGCCAGCAGTCCCGGGACAGGGCTGAACACTGAAGCTTTCTTT. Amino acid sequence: CASSPGTGLNTEAFF.

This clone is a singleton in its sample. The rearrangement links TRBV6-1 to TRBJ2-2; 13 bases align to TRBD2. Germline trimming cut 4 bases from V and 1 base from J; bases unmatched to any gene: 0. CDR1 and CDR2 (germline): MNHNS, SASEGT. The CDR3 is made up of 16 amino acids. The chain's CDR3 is CASSGLAGGNTGELFF. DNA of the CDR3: TGTGCCAGCAGTGGACTAGCGGGAGGGAACACCGGGGAGCTGTTTTTT.

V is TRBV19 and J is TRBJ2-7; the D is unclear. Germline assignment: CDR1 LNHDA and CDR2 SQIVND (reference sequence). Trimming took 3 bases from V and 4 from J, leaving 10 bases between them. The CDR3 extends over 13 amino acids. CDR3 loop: CASSMSLQYEQYF. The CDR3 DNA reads TGTGCCAGTAGTATGTCGTTGCAGTACGAGCAGTACTTC.

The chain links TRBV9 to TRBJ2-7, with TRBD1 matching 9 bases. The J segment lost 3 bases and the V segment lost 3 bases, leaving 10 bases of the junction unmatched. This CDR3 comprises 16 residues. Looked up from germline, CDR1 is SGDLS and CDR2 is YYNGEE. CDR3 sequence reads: CASSAGQGRYFYEQYF. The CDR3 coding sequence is TGTGCCAGCAGCGCTGGACAGGGGCGCTACTTCTACGAGCAGTACTTC.

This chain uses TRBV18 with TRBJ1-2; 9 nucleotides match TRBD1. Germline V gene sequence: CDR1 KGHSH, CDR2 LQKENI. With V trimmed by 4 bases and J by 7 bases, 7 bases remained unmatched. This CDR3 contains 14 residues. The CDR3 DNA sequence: TGTGCCAGCTCACAGGACAGGGGAGGGTCTGGCTACACCTTC. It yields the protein CASSQDRGGSGYTF. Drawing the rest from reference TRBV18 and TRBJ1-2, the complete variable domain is NAGVMQNPRHLVRRRGQEARLRCSPMKGHSHVYWYRQLPEEGLKFMVYLQKENIIDESGMPKERFSAEFPKEGPSILRIQQVVRGDSAAYFCASSQDRGGSGYTFGSGTRLTVV.

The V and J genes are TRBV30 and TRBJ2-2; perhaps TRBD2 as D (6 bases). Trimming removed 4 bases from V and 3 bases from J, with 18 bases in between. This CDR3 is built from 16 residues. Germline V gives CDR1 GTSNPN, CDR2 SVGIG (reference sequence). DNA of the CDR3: TGTGCCTGGAACGATCTACGCGGGGAGGACACCGGGGAGCTGTTTTTT. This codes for CAWNDLRGEDTGELFF.

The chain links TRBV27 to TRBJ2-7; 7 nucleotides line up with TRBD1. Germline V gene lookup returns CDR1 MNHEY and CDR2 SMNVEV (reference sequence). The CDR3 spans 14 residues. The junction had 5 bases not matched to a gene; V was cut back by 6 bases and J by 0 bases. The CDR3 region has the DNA TGTGCCAGCAGCCTTGGGACAGACTCCTACGAGCAGTACTTC. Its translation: CASSLGTDSYEQYF.

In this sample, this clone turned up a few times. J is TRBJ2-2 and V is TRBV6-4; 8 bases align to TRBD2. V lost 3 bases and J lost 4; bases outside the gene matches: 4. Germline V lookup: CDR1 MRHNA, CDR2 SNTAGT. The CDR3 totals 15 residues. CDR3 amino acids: CASSESSGSTGELFF. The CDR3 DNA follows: TGTGCCAGCAGTGAATCCAGCGGGAGCACCGGGGAGCTGTTTTTT.

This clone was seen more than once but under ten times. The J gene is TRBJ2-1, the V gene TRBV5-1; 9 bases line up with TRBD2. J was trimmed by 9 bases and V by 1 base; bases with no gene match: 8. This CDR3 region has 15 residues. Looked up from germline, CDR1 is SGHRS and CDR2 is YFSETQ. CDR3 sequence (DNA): TGCGCCAGCAGCTTGCAGGCTAGCGGGAACTCTGAGCAGTTCTTC. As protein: CASSLQASGNSEQFF.

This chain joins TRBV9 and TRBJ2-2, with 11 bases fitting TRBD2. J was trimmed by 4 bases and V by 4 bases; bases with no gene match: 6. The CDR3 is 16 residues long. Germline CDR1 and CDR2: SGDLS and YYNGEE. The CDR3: CASSLAGGPGTGELFF. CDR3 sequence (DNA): TGTGCCAGCAGCTTAGCGGGAGGGCCGGGCACCGGGGAGCTGTTTTTT. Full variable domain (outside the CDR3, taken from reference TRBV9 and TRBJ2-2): DSGVTQTPKHLITATGQRVTLRCSPRSGDLSVYWYQQSLDQGLQFLIQYYNGEERAKGNILERFSAQQFPDLHSELNLSSLELGDSALYFCASSLAGGPGTGELFFGEGSRLTVL.

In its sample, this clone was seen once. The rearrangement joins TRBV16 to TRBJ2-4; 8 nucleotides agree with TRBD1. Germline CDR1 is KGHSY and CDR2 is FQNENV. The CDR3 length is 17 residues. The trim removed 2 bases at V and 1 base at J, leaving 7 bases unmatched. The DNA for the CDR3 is TGTGCCAGCAGCCAAAGACACAGGGGGGCGGCCAAAAACATTCAGTACTTC. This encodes CASSQRHRGAAKNIQYF.

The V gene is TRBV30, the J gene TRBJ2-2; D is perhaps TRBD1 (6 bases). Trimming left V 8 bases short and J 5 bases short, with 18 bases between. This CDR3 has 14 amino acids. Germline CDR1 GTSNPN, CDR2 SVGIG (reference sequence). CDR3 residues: CAARPGAWTGELFF. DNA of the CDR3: TGTGCCGCTCGGCCAGGGGCTTGGACCGGGGAGCTGTTTTTT.

Here the CDR3 reads CASSVNSRDRFTDTQYF. For the CDR3, the DNA is TGTGCCAGCAGCGTAAACAGCCGGGACAGGTTTACAGATACGCAGTATTTT. The chain joins TRBV9 to TRBJ2-3, with TRBD1 matching over 8 bases. Germline CDR1 and CDR2: SGDLS and YYNGEE. The CDR3 is 17 amino acids. The V segment lost 1 base and the J segment 3 bases; nucleotides outside the gene matches: 10.

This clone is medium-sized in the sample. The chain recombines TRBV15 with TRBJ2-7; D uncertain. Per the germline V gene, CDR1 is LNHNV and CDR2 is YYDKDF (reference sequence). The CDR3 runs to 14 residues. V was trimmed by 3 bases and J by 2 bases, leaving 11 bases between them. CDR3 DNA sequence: TGTGCCACCAGCAGTCGCCCCTCAGCCTACGAGCAGTACTTC. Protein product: CATSSRPSAYEQYF.

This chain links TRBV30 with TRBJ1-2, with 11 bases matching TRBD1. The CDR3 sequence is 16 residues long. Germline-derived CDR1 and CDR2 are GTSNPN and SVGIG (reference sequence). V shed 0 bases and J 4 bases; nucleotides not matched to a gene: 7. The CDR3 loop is CAWSVTRTGGGYGYTF. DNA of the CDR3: TGTGCCTGGAGTGTAACCCGGACAGGGGGCGGCTATGGCTACACCTTC.

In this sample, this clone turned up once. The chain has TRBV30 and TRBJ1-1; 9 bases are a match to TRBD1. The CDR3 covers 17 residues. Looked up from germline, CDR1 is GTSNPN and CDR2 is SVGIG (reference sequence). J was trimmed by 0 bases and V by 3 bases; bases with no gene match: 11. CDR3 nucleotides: TGTGCCTGGAGCCTTGACAGGGGGAGAGGAGTGAACACTGAAGCTTTCTTT. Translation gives CAWSLDRGRGVNTEAFF.

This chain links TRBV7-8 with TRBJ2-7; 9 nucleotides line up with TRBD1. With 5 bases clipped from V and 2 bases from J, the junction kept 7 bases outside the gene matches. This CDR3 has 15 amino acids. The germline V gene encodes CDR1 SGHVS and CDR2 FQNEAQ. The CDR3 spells CASSPDRGPPYEQYF. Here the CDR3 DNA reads TGTGCCAGCAGCCCGGACAGGGGTCCTCCCTACGAGCAGTACTTC.

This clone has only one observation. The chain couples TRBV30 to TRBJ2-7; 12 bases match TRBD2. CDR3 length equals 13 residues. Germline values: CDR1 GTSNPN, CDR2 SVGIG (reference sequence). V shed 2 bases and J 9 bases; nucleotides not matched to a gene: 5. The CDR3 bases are TGTGCCTGGAGTACTTCGACTAGCGGGAGGCAGTACTTC. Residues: CAWSTSTSGRQYF.

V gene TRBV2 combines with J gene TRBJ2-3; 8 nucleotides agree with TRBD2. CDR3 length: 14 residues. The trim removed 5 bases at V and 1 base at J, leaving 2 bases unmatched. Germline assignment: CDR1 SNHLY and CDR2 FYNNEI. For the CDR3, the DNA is TGTGCCAGCAGTCCGACTAGCGGCACAGATACGCAGTATTTT. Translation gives CASSPTSGTDTQYF.

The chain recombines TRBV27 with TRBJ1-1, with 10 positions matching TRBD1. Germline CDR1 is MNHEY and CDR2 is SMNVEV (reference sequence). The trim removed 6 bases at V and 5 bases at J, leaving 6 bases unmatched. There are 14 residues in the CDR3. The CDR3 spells CASSWGQGITEAFF. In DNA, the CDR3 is TGTGCCAGCAGCTGGGGACAGGGGATTACTGAAGCTTTCTTT.

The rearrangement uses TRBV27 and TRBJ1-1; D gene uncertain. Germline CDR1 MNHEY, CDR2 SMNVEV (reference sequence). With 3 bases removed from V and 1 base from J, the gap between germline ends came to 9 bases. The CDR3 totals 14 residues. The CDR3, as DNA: TGTGCCAGCAGTTTCGTGAGAGAGAACACTGAAGCTTTCTTT. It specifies CASSFVRENTEAFF.

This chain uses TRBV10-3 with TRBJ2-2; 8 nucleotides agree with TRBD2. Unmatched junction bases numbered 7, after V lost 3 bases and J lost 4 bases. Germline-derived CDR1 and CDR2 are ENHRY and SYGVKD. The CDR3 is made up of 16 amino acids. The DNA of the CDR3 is TGTGCCATCAGTGAAGTCCTAGCGGGTGCCACCGGGGAGCTGTTTTTT. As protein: CAISEVLAGATGELFF.

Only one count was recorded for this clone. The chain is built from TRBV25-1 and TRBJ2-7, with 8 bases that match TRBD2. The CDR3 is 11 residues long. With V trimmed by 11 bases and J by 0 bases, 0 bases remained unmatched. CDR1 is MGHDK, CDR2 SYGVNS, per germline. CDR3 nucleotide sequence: TGTGCCCGGGGGGGCTCCTACGAGCAGTACTTC. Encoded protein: CARGGSYEQYF.

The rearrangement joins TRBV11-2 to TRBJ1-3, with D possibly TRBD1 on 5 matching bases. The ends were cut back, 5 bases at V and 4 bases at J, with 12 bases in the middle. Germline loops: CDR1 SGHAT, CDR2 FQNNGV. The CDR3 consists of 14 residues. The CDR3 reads CASSPTGSGNTIYF. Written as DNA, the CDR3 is TGTGCCAGCAGCCCAACAGGATCAGGAAACACCATATATTTT.